This entry features one T cell receptor (beta chain) sequence. Antigen specificity is unknown. The data are from a study of cytomegalovirus exposure and HLA in healthy donors. Study results and caveats: In an earlier analysis, in some 540 donors, most V segments appeared productive either ~87% or ~30% of the time.

Primers for the PCR totalled 60 Vbeta and 13 Jbeta. Measured with immunoSEQ multiplex PCR; TCRdb has only the in-frame clones, and not every one. The sample has roughly 160,000 clones, 73% seen once. The germline V gene has CDR1 SGHNT and CDR2 YYREEE (reference sequence). With V trimmed by 4 bases and J by 8 bases, 6 bases remained unmatched. This CDR3 is built from 14 residues. This clonotype was sampled from a woman between 18 and 29 years old in good health and CMV-seropositive. V gene TRBV5-4 combines with J gene TRBJ1-2, with 12 bases identical to TRBD1. Input material: PBMCs. The CDR3 region is CASSQGQGARGYTF. CDR3 sequence (DNA): TGTGCCAGCAGCCAGGGACAGGGGGCGCGGGGCTACACCTTC. Full variable domain (remainder filled in from reference TRBV5-4 and TRBJ1-2): ETGVTQSPTHLIKTRGQQVTLRCSSQSGHNTVSWYQQALGQGPQFIFQYYREEENGRGNFPPRFSGLQFPNYSSELNVNALELDDSALYLCASSQGQGARGYTFGSGTRLTVV.